This TCR beta chain was recorded in a study of cytomegalovirus exposure and HLA in healthy donors. The count of this clone is one. This PCR relied on a set of 60 Vbeta primers and 13 Jbeta primers. Only in-frame clones appear in the TCRdb table, and some are missing; sequencing was by immunoSEQ multiplex PCR. The sample lists 200,000 to 300,000 clones, around 80% occurring once. Germline assignment: CDR1 SGHRS and CDR2 YFSETQ. The CDR3 consists of 16 residues. The V gene end was trimmed by 4 bases and the J gene end by 6 bases; junction bases not matched to a gene: 12. V is TRBV5-1 and J is TRBJ2-1; 8 bases agree with TRBD2. The sample comprised PBMCs. This sequence was found in a woman aged 55-70 years in good health and CMV-seropositive. CDR3 sequence (DNA): TGCGCCAGCAGCCCCAGAGCGGGAGCCCCCTCCAATGAGCAGTTCTTC. This codes for CASSPRAGAPSNEQFF.